The 30 T cell receptor beta chains in this list originate from one sample, sequenced in a study of blood T cell repertoires in COVID-19. Some clones are missing from TCRdb's copy, which holds only in-frame ones; the method was immunoSEQ multiplex PCR. Seen here are about 220,000 clones, roughly four fifths observed once, and the top ten hold about 4.8%. The specimen was peripheral blood. These receptors were collected from a woman in her 70s with acute or convalescent COVID-19.

The chain links TRBV4-3 to TRBJ2-7; D unresolved. V was cut by 1 base and J by 4 bases, with 17 bases left in between. The CDR3 extends over 16 amino acids. The V gene's germline CDR1 is LGHNA and CDR2 YSLEER. The CDR3, as DNA: TGCGCCAGCAGCCAAGTTGGTGCGCACAGCCCTTACGAGCAGTACTTC. Translating it yields CASSQVGAHSPYEQYF.

This chain uses TRBV5-4 with TRBJ1-1; D unresolved. CDR3 length: 14 amino acids. Trimming cost V 4 bases and J 6 bases, with 16 bases left between them. The germline V gene encodes CDR1 SGHNT and CDR2 YYREEE (reference sequence). The CDR3: CASSPPGSHAEAFF. The CDR3, as DNA: TGTGCCAGCAGCCCCCCGGGGTCACACGCTGAAGCTTTCTTT. The variable domain in full, completed from reference TRBV5-4 and TRBJ1-1, reads ETGVTQSPTHLIKTRGQQVTLRCSSQSGHNTVSWYQQALGQGPQFIFQYYREEENGRGNFPPRFSGLQFPNYSSELNVNALELDDSALYLCASSPPGSHAEAFFGQGTRLTVV.

With respect to this clone: This specimen includes other DNA sequences encoding the same CDR3. V and J are TRBV7-9 and TRBJ1-2, with D unclear. This CDR3 spans 14 amino acids. V lost 1 base and J lost 1, with 7 bases in between. Germline V gene lookup returns CDR1 SEHNR and CDR2 FQNEAQ (reference sequence). The CDR3 spells CASSLDSVNYGYTF. The DNA for the CDR3 is TGTGCCAGCAGCTTAGATTCTGTTAACTATGGCTACACCTTC.

The CDR3 nucleotides read TGTGCCAGCAGCCAAGGTCTAGCGGGGTCTAGCACAGATACGCAGTATTTT. Translated: CASSQGLAGSSTDTQYF. The V and J genes are TRBV7-9 and TRBJ2-3; 9 bases are shared with TRBD2. The V gene's germline CDR1 is SEHNR and CDR2 FQNEAQ (reference sequence). This CDR3 has 17 amino acids. V dropped 5 bases and J dropped 0; count of bases not matched to a gene: 9.

The sample holds many counts of this clone. This sequence joins TRBV5-1 and TRBJ1-1; D possibly corresponds to TRBD1 (5 bases). This CDR3 is 17 amino acids long. V was trimmed by 0 bases and J by 5 bases, leaving 20 bases between them. Germline CDR1 and CDR2: SGHRS and YFSETQ. The CDR3 region is CASSLVWQQGRSTEAFF. The CDR3, as DNA: TGCGCCAGCAGCTTGGTATGGCAGCAGGGTAGAAGTACTGAAGCTTTCTTT.

The rearrangement uses TRBV14 and TRBJ2-1; TRBD2 might be the D (6 bases). The germline V gene encodes CDR1 SGHDN and CDR2 FVKESK. The CDR3 has 16 amino acids. V was trimmed by 2 bases and J by 4 bases, leaving 15 bases between them. CDR3 nucleotides: TGTGCCAGCAGCCAAATTCGGGGACTGCGATACAATGAGCAGTTCTTC. Amino acid sequence: CASSQIRGLRYNEQFF.

V and J are TRBV6-5 and TRBJ2-3; 9 bases align to TRBD2. CDR1 and CDR2 from the germline V gene are MNHEY and SVGAGI. Trimming at V came to 5 bases and at J to 2 bases, leaving 2 bases not matched to a gene. The CDR3 spans 14 residues. The CDR3 loop reads CASSTGLATDTQYF. For the CDR3, the DNA is TGTGCCAGCAGTACGGGACTAGCCACAGATACGCAGTATTTT.

The rearrangement joins TRBV15 to TRBJ1-1, with D maybe TRBD1 (5 bases). CDR3 length: 12 amino acids. With 3 bases removed from V and 8 bases from J, the gap between germline ends came to 10 bases. CDR1 and CDR2 (germline): LNHNV, YYDKDF (reference sequence). This CDR3 is CATSRTSGEAFF. The CDR3 DNA reads as TGTGCCACCAGCAGGACGTCAGGGGAAGCTTTCTTT.

The chain links TRBV3-1 (or the pseudogene TRBV3-2) to TRBJ2-3; TRBD1 matches 9 bases. CDR3 length equals 16 residues. The V segment lost 0 bases and the J segment 0 bases; nucleotides outside the gene matches: 1. The germline V gene has CDR1 LGHDT and CDR2 YNNKEL (reference sequence). The CDR3 loop is CASSQEGTGSTDTQYF. Written as DNA, the CDR3 is TGTGCCAGCAGCCAAGAGGGGACAGGGAGCACAGATACGCAGTATTTT.

The chain links TRBV30 to TRBJ1-5, with 8 bases identical to TRBD1. V trimming: 2 bases; J trimming: 5 bases; junction bases outside the gene matches: 5. The CDR3 totals 14 residues. Per the germline V gene, CDR1 is GTSNPN and CDR2 is SVGIG (reference sequence). As DNA, the CDR3 is TGTGCCTGGAGTCCGGGACAGGTAGATCAGCCCCAGCATTTT. Its translation is CAWSPGQVDQPQHF.

The rearrangement links TRBV5-6 to TRBJ2-3; D ambiguous. Germline loops: CDR1 SGHDT, CDR2 YYEEEE. Trimming removed 0 bases at V and 0 bases at J, with 11 bases between. The CDR3 extends over 16 amino acids. The CDR3 loop reads CASSLGGSTSTDTQYF. CDR3 DNA: TGTGCCAGCAGCTTGGGAGGCTCAACTAGCACAGATACGCAGTATTTT. The full variable domain, its missing parts supplied by reference TRBV5-6 and TRBJ2-3, is DAGVTQSPTHLIKTRGQQVTLRCSPKSGHDTVSWYQQALGQGPQFIFQYYEEEERQRGNFPDRFSGHQFPNYSSELNVNALLLGDSALYLCASSLGGSTSTDTQYFGPGTRLTVL.

The chain couples TRBV11-3 to TRBJ2-1; the D gene is possibly TRBD2 (6 bases). Trimming stripped 5 bases from V and 4 bases from J, with 9 bases between. Germline assignment: CDR1 SGHNT and CDR2 YENEEA. The CDR3 has 13 residues. The CDR3 is CASSRLVYNEQFF. The CDR3 coding sequence is TGTGCCAGCAGCAGACTAGTTTACAATGAGCAGTTCTTC.

The chain couples TRBV7-2 to TRBJ2-7; 8 bases are a match to TRBD2. Looked up from germline, CDR1 is SGHTA and CDR2 is FQGNSA. The length of the CDR3 is 15 residues. V was clipped by 5 bases and J by 1 base; unmatched bases: 7. The CDR3 reads CASSTVSGESYEQYF. The CDR3 region has the DNA TGTGCCAGCAGCACCGTTAGCGGGGAATCCTACGAGCAGTACTTC. Filled out from reference TRBV7-2 and TRBJ2-7, the complete variable domain reads GAGVSQSPSNKVTEKGKDVELRCDPISGHTALYWYRQSLGQGLEFLIYFQGNSAPDKSGLPSDRFSAERTGGSVSTLTIQRTQQEDSAVYLCASSTVSGESYEQYFGPGTRLTVT.

V gene TRBV2 combines with J gene TRBJ1-6; D call uncertain. There are 13 residues in the CDR3. Germline V CDR1 and CDR2: SNHLY, FYNNEI. Trimming left V 6 bases short and J 6 bases short, with 9 bases between. The CDR3 sequence is CASRETVNSPLHF. The CDR3 DNA reads as TGTGCCAGCAGGGAAACAGTTAATTCACCCCTCCACTTT.

V is TRBV12-3 or TRBV12-4 and J is TRBJ1-2, with 7 bases identical to TRBD1. The CDR3 sequence is 12 residues long. V shed 4 bases and J 7 bases; nucleotides not matched to a gene: 3. CDR3 in amino acids: CASSSRGVGYTF. The CDR3 bases are TGTGCCAGCAGTTCCAGGGGGGTTGGCTACACCTTC.

The chain recombines TRBV19 with TRBJ1-5; D possibly corresponds to TRBD1 (6 bases). Trimming stripped 1 base from V and 3 bases from J, with 10 bases between. Looked up from germline, CDR1 is LNHDA and CDR2 is SQIVND (reference sequence). The CDR3 is made up of 15 amino acids. The chain's CDR3 is CASSIVGTLNQPQHF. CDR3 in DNA: TGTGCCAGTAGTATAGTCGGGACACTCAATCAGCCCCAGCATTTT.

The chain uses TRBV5-1 and TRBJ2-3, with D possibly TRBD2 on 6 matching bases. Trimming stripped 4 bases from V and 9 bases from J, with 21 bases between. This CDR3 is built from 15 residues. Per the germline V gene, CDR1 is SGHRS and CDR2 is YFSETQ. CDR3 sequence: CASSRALGEAATQYF. CDR3 sequence (DNA): TGCGCCAGCAGCCGGGCTTTAGGGGAGGCAGCGACGCAGTATTTT.

This clone was seen once. The chain employs TRBV29-1 and TRBJ2-2; D perhaps matches TRBD1 (5 bases). Germline V gene lookup returns CDR1 SQVTM and CDR2 ANQGSEA. The germline V and J ends were trimmed by 5 bases and 1 base, with 11 bases remaining between them. This CDR3 has 14 amino acids. CDR3 loop: CSVQGPRNTGELFF. For the CDR3, the DNA is TGCAGCGTTCAGGGCCCCCGGAACACCGGGGAGCTGTTTTTT.

The chain uses TRBV6-5 and TRBJ2-1; D remains ambiguous. V was shortened by 5 bases and J by 0 bases, with 8 bases between the two germline ends. In germline, CDR1 is MNHEY, CDR2 SVGAGI. The CDR3 contains 14 residues. CDR3 nucleotide sequence: TGTGCCAGCAGTCCCCTCGGCTCCTACAATGAGCAGTTCTTC. Translated: CASSPLGSYNEQFF.

The genes are TRBV5-4 and TRBJ1-4; a possible D gene is TRBD1 (6 bases). This CDR3 spans 16 amino acids. CDR1 and CDR2 from the germline V gene are SGHNT and YYREEE (reference sequence). V was trimmed by 1 base and J by 0 bases, leaving 10 bases between them. The CDR3 sequence: CASSLTGRATNEKLFF. The CDR3 DNA is TGTGCCAGCAGCTTGACAGGGAGGGCAACTAATGAAAAACTGTTTTTT.

This rearrangement joins TRBV3-1 (or the pseudogene TRBV3-2) to TRBJ2-7; no definite D call. V shed 2 bases and J shed 2 bases, with 7 bases lying between them. This CDR3 has 13 amino acids. The germline V gene has CDR1 LGHDT and CDR2 YNNKEL (reference sequence). CDR3 sequence (DNA): TGTGCCAGCAGCCAACTCCAGACCTACGAGCAGTACTTC. Its protein is CASSQLQTYEQYF.

This clone has only a few counts. The chain joins TRBV3-1 (or the pseudogene TRBV3-2) to TRBJ2-3; D is uncertain. Looked up from germline, CDR1 is LGHDT and CDR2 is YNNKEL (reference sequence). V was trimmed by 0 bases and J by 7 bases, leaving 8 bases between them. This CDR3 comprises 13 residues. CDR3 residues: CASSQDFENTQYF. The DNA of the CDR3 is TGTGCCAGCAGCCAAGATTTCGAGAATACGCAGTATTTT.

This chain joins TRBV4-2 and TRBJ2-1, with 8 positions matching TRBD1. Trimming took 1 base from V and 8 from J; bases not matched to a gene: 4. The CDR3 is made up of 14 amino acids. CDR1 and CDR2 (germline): LGHNA, YNFKEQ. The CDR3: CASSQGQGRHEQFF. CDR3 coding DNA: TGTGCCAGCAGCCAAGGACAGGGGAGGCATGAGCAGTTCTTC.

The chain has TRBV4-2 and TRBJ1-2, with D possibly matching TRBD1 (5 bases). This CDR3 has 17 residues. In germline, CDR1 is LGHNA, CDR2 YNFKEQ. The ends were cut back, 0 bases at V and 2 bases at J, with 16 bases in the middle. CDR3 region: CASSQDPGLQLNYGYTF. The CDR3 DNA follows: TGTGCCAGCAGCCAAGACCCGGGACTTCAGCTAAACTATGGCTACACCTTC.

This clone was observed a single time. V usage is TRBV6-6 and J usage is TRBJ1-1; possible D gene TRBD1, 5 bases. CDR1 MNHNY and CDR2 SVGAGI come from the germline V gene (reference sequence). Trimming took 4 bases from V and 4 from J, leaving 10 bases between them. The CDR3 extends over 13 amino acids. In nucleotides, the CDR3 is TGTGCCAGCAGTTCTCTGACAGTCACTGAAGCTTTCTTT. The encoded protein is CASSSLTVTEAFF.

The chain uses TRBV7-2 and TRBJ1-2; 7 nucleotides match TRBD1. Germline values: CDR1 SGHTA, CDR2 FQGNSA. This CDR3 comprises 15 residues. Unmatched junction bases numbered 10, after V lost 5 bases and J lost 4 bases. CDR3 nucleotide sequence: TGTGCCAGCAGCCTCCCTCCGACAGGGACCTATGGCTACACCTTC. It codes for CASSLPPTGTYGYTF.

CDR3 nucleotides: TGCGCCAGCAGCCCCTATCCCCGGGACAGACCCTACAATGAGCAGTTCTTC. The encoded protein is CASSPYPRDRPYNEQFF. V usage is TRBV4-3 and J usage is TRBJ2-1; 7 nucleotides align to TRBD1. CDR1 LGHNA and CDR2 YSLEER come from the germline V gene. This CDR3 contains 17 residues. Germline trimming cut 4 bases from V and 2 bases from J; bases unmatched to any gene: 11.

V is TRBV14 and J is TRBJ2-1; a weak D match, TRBD2 (5 bases). Trimming stripped 2 bases from V and 3 bases from J, with 8 bases between. The CDR3 loop spans 14 amino acids. The V gene's germline CDR1 is SGHDN and CDR2 FVKESK. DNA of the CDR3: TGTGCCAGCAGCCAAAGAGGGAACTACAATGAGCAGTTCTTC. It encodes CASSQRGNYNEQFF.

The chain uses TRBV7-9 and TRBJ1-1; TRBD1 matches 10 bases. Germline loops: CDR1 SEHNR, CDR2 FQNEAQ (reference sequence). Trimming removed 3 bases from V and 4 bases from J; junction bases left unmatched: 2. The CDR3 totals 14 residues. CDR3 in DNA: TGTGCCAGCAGCTTCCGGGACAGGGGCACTGAAGCTTTCTTT. This sequence encodes CASSFRDRGTEAFF.

The V gene is TRBV27, the J gene TRBJ2-7, with D possibly TRBD2 on 6 matching bases. Trimming cost V 5 bases and J 3 bases, with 17 bases left between them. The CDR3 contains 15 residues. The germline CDR1 and CDR2 sequences are MNHEY and SMNVEV (reference sequence). CDR3 region: CASSTTTRGYYEQYF. The CDR3, as DNA: TGTGCCAGCAGTACCACGACTCGGGGGTACTACGAGCAGTACTTC.